This note documents a single T cell receptor beta chain sequence. This clone was seen a few times. Its antigen is not yet known. The sample holds no much larger clone one base away, and base qualities are not on file. This specimen belongs to a study of T cell responses to AZD1222 COVID-19 vaccine (dated by TCRdb to about 2021). Looking at the study overall: AZD1222 recipients with second doses at about 4 weeks or about 12 weeks were pooled, because spike-specific TCR depth and breadth did not differ between schedules. Trial participants were enrolled by age into subgroups of 18-55, 56-69 and 70-plus years, and around 150, 29 and 61 TCR-sequenced participants, respectively, were included in these subgroups. TCR sequencing was performed for roughly 250 trial participants, of whom about 200 were given two doses of AZD1222 and some 26 were given two doses of MenACWY control vaccine. The paper as a whole reports these results and caveats: In the small 56-69-year group, the increase in depth fell short of significance, most likely because of low power. Participants were mostly white British and included more females than males, and it was suggested by the authors that clonal diversity may have been underestimated. Conclusions about previously exposed vaccinees are limited, since just 6 or 7 AZD1222 recipients were seropositive for SARS-CoV-2 at baseline. Because no samples from the day 14 peak response were available, repertoires could be characterized only after the peak T cell response. Reportedly, almost half of the unique spike-specific TCRs recognized epitopes lying outside the regions that are mutated in the B.1.351 and B.1.1.7 variants. After two AZD1222 doses, both the breadth and the depth of spike-specific TCRs were significantly higher than at day 0 and than in MenACWY recipients. Vaccine-associated CD4 TCRs spanned the whole spike protein, with dominant responses in regions 160-218 and 743-854.

The germline ends are 15 bases apart after V is trimmed by 10 bases and J by 8 bases. Counted from cysteine to phenylalanine, this CDR3 has 13 amino acids. Only the CDR3 portion is preserved as DNA: 39 bases, with reading frame beginning at the first base. CDR1 and CDR2 are read off the germline V gene as ENHRY and SYGVKD. Read against the paper, the sample's time point label means: baseline before first vaccination. Vaccinee samples came from UK trials COV001 and COV002, including a single-blind randomized controlled phase 2/3 trial of AZD1222 (ChAdOx1 nCoV-19) in healthy adults. Trial participant PBMC samples were collected at day 0 and day 28 after the second dose for TCRbeta chain sequencing. The CDR3 regions of human TCRbeta chains were analyzed by immunosequencing. Per the original workflow: Repertoire TCRs were checked for matches against a reference library of SARS-CoV-2-specific TCRs that had been generated using the MIRA antigen-specificity platform. Breadth was defined as the fraction of unique TCRs that were SARS-CoV-2-associated. Depth was defined as the fraction of total T cells that were SARS-CoV-2-associated. Using the MIRA data, every spike-specific TCR was mapped to the spike region that the TCR reacted to and assigned to either a CD4 or a CD8 class. Log10-transformed breadth and depth values were compared by one-way ANOVA with Sidak's multiple comparisons tests. TCRdb carries this immuneACCESS record with in-frame sequences only. Its versions omit some clonotypes, under half of them owing to an unresolved V gene in the studies checked, with the rest unexplained. D and trimming come from the DNA, and the V and J calls and clone size come from that table. Recorded for this sample are some 150,000 clones; approximately 90% of them occurred a single time. In total, the top ten clones hold roughly 5.5% of the sample.

The sequence was collected from an adult in good health. The sequence joins TRBV10-3 to TRBJ1-6; 6 matching bases give a weak D call of TRBD1. The sample in question was peripheral blood, obtained on day 0 of AZD1222 vaccination. The CDR3 region: CASAGDLDSPLHF. The DNA sequence reads TGTGCCAGTGCAGGGGATCTAGATTCACCCCTCCACTTT.